The 21 T cell receptor beta chains in this list originate from one sample, sequenced in a study of CD8+ T cells in alopecia areata. cDNA reverse transcribed from extracted RNA served as the sequencing template. Produced via immunoSEQ multiplex PCR; TCRdb's table is partial and in-frame only. This table has 110,000 or so clones, approximately 59% appearing once. Input material: CD8+ T cells sorted from blood. The origin of the receptors is a human donor in good health.

This chain joins TRBV13 and TRBJ1-2, with 7 bases matching TRBD1. The J segment lost 2 bases and the V segment lost 5 bases, leaving 8 bases of the junction unmatched. The V gene's germline CDR1 is PRHDT and CDR2 FYEKMQ (reference sequence). The CDR3 runs to 15 residues. The CDR3 loop is CASSGTGTENYGYTF. CDR3 sequence (DNA): TGTGCCAGCAGCGGTACCGGGACAGAGAACTATGGCTACACCTTC.

The CDR3 coding sequence is TGCAGCGTTGAAGATCTTCAGGGCAGGGGGGTTGATGAGCAGTTCTTC. This gives the protein CSVEDLQGRGVDEQFF. The V and J genes are TRBV29-1 and TRBJ2-1, with a weak D call TRBD1 (7 bases). This CDR3 contains 16 residues. Deletions cut 0 bases from V and 8 bases from J, with 20 bases between. Looked up from germline, CDR1 is SQVTM and CDR2 is ANQGSEA.

The chain recombines TRBV4-3 with TRBJ1-5; 9 bases agree with TRBD1. The V gene's germline CDR1 is LGHNA and CDR2 YSLEER. V dropped 0 bases and J dropped 5; count of bases not matched to a gene: 8. The CDR3 is 17 residues long. The CDR3: CASSQDTGGFGHQPQHF. DNA of the CDR3: TGCGCCAGCAGCCAAGATACAGGGGGCTTTGGCCATCAGCCCCAGCATTTT.

The chain employs TRBV28 and TRBJ2-5, with D tentatively TRBD1 or TRBD2 (5 bases each). V shed 3 bases and J shed 4 bases, with 12 bases lying between them. Germline assignment: CDR1 MDHEN and CDR2 SYDVKM. CDR3 length: 14 amino acids. CDR3 in amino acids: CASSFLGTAETQYF. CDR3 DNA sequence: TGTGCCAGCAGTTTTTTGGGGACGGCAGAGACCCAGTACTTC.

The chain is built from TRBV5-1 and TRBJ2-7; TRBD2 agrees at 7 bases. In germline, CDR1 is SGHRS, CDR2 YFSETQ. CDR3 length equals 14 residues. With V trimmed by 0 bases and J by 3 bases, 3 bases remained unmatched. The CDR3 reads CASSLGRDYYEQYF. The DNA for the CDR3 is TGCGCCAGCAGCTTGGGCCGGGACTACTACGAGCAGTACTTC.

The sample holds a few counts of this clone. The J gene is TRBJ2-5, the V gene TRBV2, with TRBD2 matching over 10 bases. Germline assignment: CDR1 SNHLY and CDR2 FYNNEI. V was clipped by 10 bases and J by 3 bases; unmatched bases: 11. This CDR3 contains 15 residues. The CDR3 sequence is CAILKTSGWEETQYF. DNA of the CDR3: TGTGCCATCCTCAAGACTAGCGGGTGGGAAGAGACCCAGTACTTC.

This clone was observed a handful of times. The V and J genes are TRBV29-1 and TRBJ2-5; D remains unclear. The V end lost 6 bases, the J end lost 3 bases, and 8 bases lay between the germline ends. Germline CDR1 reads SQVTM; CDR2 reads ANQGSEA. The CDR3 length is 11 residues. DNA for the CDR3: TGCAGCGTGAGAGATGAAGAGACCCAGTACTTC. Translated, it gives CSVRDEETQYF.

This clone was found a few times. The V call is TRBV7-2, the J call TRBJ1-4; no firm D call. The V gene's germline CDR1 is SGHTA and CDR2 FQGNSA. The CDR3 is 13 residues long. The V end lost 8 bases, the J end lost 0 bases, and 7 bases lay between the germline ends. Here the CDR3 DNA reads TGTGCCAGCGGAACTGCAACTAATGAAAAACTGTTTTTT. It encodes CASGTATNEKLFF.

This clone was observed a handful of times. This chain joins TRBV7-8 and TRBJ2-5; weak D call: TRBD1 (6 bases). The CDR3 spans 14 residues. The V gene's germline CDR1 is SGHVS and CDR2 FQNEAQ. Trimming stripped 5 bases from V and 2 bases from J, with 12 bases between. The chain's CDR3 is CASSRGQLQETQYF. The CDR3 DNA reads TGTGCCAGCAGCAGGGGACAACTTCAAGAGACCCAGTACTTC.

This clone was seen only a few times. This chain links TRBV14 with TRBJ2-7; perhaps TRBD2 as D (5 bases). V was cut by 3 bases and J by 0 bases, with 12 bases left in between. Germline V gene data show CDR1 as SGHDN and CDR2 as FVKESK. This CDR3 is built from 15 residues. CDR3 DNA: TGTGCCAGCAGCCAGCGGACGGGGTACTCCTACGAGCAGTACTTC. Protein sequence: CASSQRTGYSYEQYF.

V usage is TRBV5-6 and J usage is TRBJ1-1, with D possibly matching TRBD1 (5 bases). The CDR3 extends over 13 amino acids. Deletions cut 3 bases from V and 8 bases from J, with 14 bases between. CDR1 is SGHDT, CDR2 YYEEEE, per germline. For the CDR3, the DNA is TGTGCCAGCAGCTCAACCGGGACGCCCGAAGCTTTCTTT. It translates to CASSSTGTPEAFF.

This chain links TRBV13 with TRBJ2-7; D remains unclear. Trimming took 3 bases from V and 6 from J, leaving 6 bases between them. The CDR3 contains 11 residues. Per the germline V gene, CDR1 is PRHDT and CDR2 is FYEKMQ (reference sequence). This chain's CDR3 is CASSFGPEQYF. CDR3 bases: TGTGCCAGCAGCTTCGGTCCCGAGCAGTACTTC.

The J gene is TRBJ1-1, the V gene TRBV5-1, with no clear D. This CDR3 contains 14 residues. Germline V CDR1 and CDR2: SGHRS, YFSETQ. Deletions cut 0 bases from V and 0 bases from J, with 6 bases between. CDR3 region: CASSLGGLNTEAFF. CDR3 coding DNA: TGCGCCAGCAGCTTGGGAGGGTTGAACACTGAAGCTTTCTTT.

This clone occurred a few times. The V and J genes are TRBV13 and TRBJ2-7; a weak D match, TRBD2 (6 bases). The CDR3 has 13 amino acids. Germline loops: CDR1 PRHDT, CDR2 FYEKMQ (reference sequence). V gave up 2 bases and J gave up 3 bases, with 8 bases separating them. The CDR3 coding sequence is TGTGCCAGCAGCTTATTGCGGGGCTACGAGCAGTACTTC. It yields the protein CASSLLRGYEQYF.

V and J are TRBV6-5 and TRBJ2-2, with D perhaps matching TRBD1 or TRBD2 (6 bases each). The CDR3 has 16 residues. V dropped 0 bases and J dropped 4 bases, with 12 bases sitting between them. Germline CDR1 is MNHEY and CDR2 is SVGAGI. CDR3 bases: TGTGCCAGCAGTTACTCGGCGAGGGGGGTCACCGGGGAGCTGTTTTTT. Protein product: CASSYSARGVTGELFF.

This clone showed up just a few times. The V and J genes are TRBV5-5 and TRBJ2-4; perhaps TRBD1 as D (5 bases). Germline CDR1 reads SGHKS; CDR2 reads YYEKEE (reference sequence). Trimming pared 2 bases from V and 8 bases from J, leaving 14 bases between. CDR3 length: 14 amino acids. The chain's CDR3 is CASSLRQLRDIQYF. CDR3 in DNA: TGTGCCAGCAGCTTACGACAGTTACGGGACATTCAGTACTTC.

This chain connects TRBV13 to TRBJ2-2; D unresolved. The CDR3 covers 12 residues. Germline V CDR1 and CDR2: PRHDT, FYEKMQ (reference sequence). Trimming took 7 bases from V and 8 from J, leaving 11 bases between them. CDR3 sequence: CASTEGEGELFF. CDR3 in DNA: TGTGCCAGCACCGAAGGCGAAGGGGAGCTGTTTTTT.

This clone appeared a few times. V gene TRBV9 combines with J gene TRBJ1-4; no clear D. Germline CDR1 reads SGDLS; CDR2 reads YYNGEE. The CDR3 loop spans 12 amino acids. Trimming stripped 3 bases from V and 6 bases from J, with 6 bases between. The CDR3 is CASSGVDEKLFF. CDR3 sequence (DNA): TGTGCCAGCAGCGGGGTGGATGAAAAACTGTTTTTT.

This chain uses TRBV29-1 with TRBJ1-2; no reliable D call. This CDR3 spans 11 amino acids. Trimming took 5 bases from V and 8 from J, leaving 12 bases between them. Germline values: CDR1 SQVTM, CDR2 ANQGSEA. The CDR3 DNA is TGCAGCGTTCCGACGGGCCGCGGCTACACCTTC. Translation gives CSVPTGRGYTF.

A word on this clone: Other DNA sequences in the sample encode the same CDR3. The chain recombines TRBV5-6 with TRBJ1-1, with TRBD1 as a possible D gene (5 bases). The CDR3 has 14 amino acids. CDR1 is SGHDT, CDR2 YYEEEE, per germline. V dropped 0 bases and J dropped 3 bases, with 9 bases sitting between them. Written as DNA, the CDR3 is TGTGCCAGCAGCTTGGGAACGGGGGACACTGAAGCTTTCTTT. It encodes CASSLGTGDTEAFF.

V is TRBV2 and J is TRBJ1-1; a possible D gene is TRBD1 (5 bases). Trimming shortened V by 2 bases and J by 4 bases, and 11 bases separated the two germline ends. From germline, CDR1 is SNHLY and CDR2 FYNNEI. The CDR3 sequence is 14 residues long. CDR3 residues: CASSEYVGVTEAFF. The CDR3 nucleotides are TGTGCCAGCAGTGAATACGTGGGGGTCACTGAAGCTTTCTTT.